This TCR beta chain was identified in a study of T cells in Graves' hyperthyroidism and ophthalmopathy. This clonotype was counted a few times. J was trimmed by 3 bases and V by 0 bases; bases with no gene match: 8. This CDR3 is 17 amino acids long. CDR1 SGDLS and CDR2 YYNGEE come from the germline V gene. This sample holds PBMCs from about 10 ml fresh peripheral blood. TCR beta CDR3 regions were amplified from RNA transcripts. TCR CDR3 regions were first amplified by RT-PCR with HTBI primers. From the multiplex PCR reads, TCRdb called clonotypes with MiXCR, one entry per CDR3 protein. The profile covers 700,000 to 950,000 distinct CDR3 sequences, with 35% appearing a single time and around 30% taken by the ten largest.

The origin of this receptor is a woman in her thirties or forties with Graves' hyperthyroidism. The sample comprised blood. The chain has TRBV9 and TRBJ2-7, with 11 bases matching TRBD2. CDR3 region: CASSVDGTSGDLYEQYF. The CDR3 DNA follows: TGTGCCAGCAGCGTAGACGGGACTAGCGGAGACCTCTACGAGCAGTACTTC.